Below are 13 T cell receptor beta chains sequenced from a single sample in a study of T-cell reconstitution after alpha-beta-depleted transplantation in children. Preparation of the TCRbeta library involved a method that used unique molecular identifiers. TCRdb analysed the PCR reads with MiXCR anew, one entry per CDR3 protein. The sample has fewer than 1 million distinct CDR3 sequences, about 16% seen once; the top ten hold 5%. The starting material was PBMCs, mostly from graft donor cells, obtained 360 days after TCRalphabeta/CD19-depleted stem cell transplant. These receptors were collected from a male patient between 5 and 17 years old who had a stem cell transplant for acute lymphoblastic leukemia, so the T cells may come from the graft donor.

This clonotype was recorded many times. V gene TRBV7-8 combines with J gene TRBJ2-7; D remains unclear. The length of the CDR3 is 14 residues. Germline V gives CDR1 SGHVS, CDR2 FQNEAQ. Trimming shortened V by 1 base and J by 0 bases, and 7 bases separated the two germline ends. CDR3 nucleotides: TGTGCCAGCAGCTTAGAGAGGAGCTCCTACGAGCAGTACTTC. Protein sequence: CASSLERSSYEQYF.

Only a few counts were recorded for this clonotype. The chain recombines TRBV11-2 with TRBJ2-3; 7 bases are shared with TRBD1. From germline, CDR1 is SGHAT and CDR2 FQNNGV. Trimming at V came to 4 bases and at J to 5 bases, leaving 15 bases not matched to a gene. The CDR3 totals 17 residues. The CDR3 sequence: CASSWPLQGRPGDTQYF. CDR3 nucleotides: TGTGCCAGCAGCTGGCCCCTACAGGGGCGACCTGGAGATACGCAGTATTTT. Full variable domain (rest looked up from reference TRBV11-2 and TRBJ2-3): EAGVAQSPRYKIIEKRQSVAFWCNPISGHATLYWYQQILGQGPKLLIQFQNNGVVDDSQLPKDRFSAERLKGVDSTLKIQPAKLEDSAVYLCASSWPLQGRPGDTQYFGPGTRLTVL.

This clonotype appeared a few times. The J gene is TRBJ1-4, the V gene TRBV5-1; no firm D call. V dropped 5 bases and J dropped 0 bases, with 17 bases sitting between them. There are 17 residues in the CDR3. In germline, CDR1 is SGHRS, CDR2 YFSETQ. CDR3 nucleotides: TGCGCCAGCAGTCCCCGGCAGGTCCCTCCAACTAATGAAAAACTGTTTTTT. Translated: CASSPRQVPPTNEKLFF.

V and J are TRBV27 and TRBJ2-2; TRBD1 is a possible D gene (5 bases). The CDR3 length is 14 residues. V lost 3 bases to trimming and J lost 8 bases, with 13 bases between them. Germline lookup yields CDR1 MNHEY and CDR2 SMNVEV (reference sequence). As DNA, the CDR3 is TGTGCCAGCAGTTTTGGCAGGGTAGAGGGGGAGCTGTTTTTT. This translates into CASSFGRVEGELFF.

This clonotype was detected a few times. J is TRBJ2-3 and V is TRBV4-1, with D unclear. The CDR3 is 14 residues long. The germline V and J ends were trimmed by 3 bases and 1 base, with 8 bases remaining between them. CDR1 and CDR2 (germline): MGHRA, YSYEKL. The CDR3 region has the DNA TGCGCCAGCAGCCACGTAAGGGGCACAGATACGCAGTATTTT. Protein: CASSHVRGTDTQYF.

This clonotype was seen at least ten times. J is TRBJ1-6 and V is TRBV12-3 or TRBV12-4, with D perhaps TRBD1 (6 bases). V lost 5 bases, J lost 3 bases, and 11 bases lay in between. The CDR3 totals 15 residues. DNA for the CDR3: TGTGCCAGCAGTGGGACATTTCTCTATAATTCACCCCTCCACTTT. This sequence encodes CASSGTFLYNSPLHF.

The chain combines TRBV4-1 with TRBJ1-5; no clear D. The germline V and J ends were trimmed by 2 bases and 5 bases, with 16 bases remaining between them. Germline CDR1 and CDR2: MGHRA and YSYEKL. The CDR3 extends over 16 amino acids. CDR3 DNA: TGCGCCAGCAGCCAATACCATCTTTCTAGTCATCAGCCCCAGCATTTT. Its translation is CASSQYHLSSHQPQHF.

This rearrangement joins TRBV5-6 to TRBJ1-5; TRBD1 is a possible D gene (5 bases). V shed 6 bases and J shed 9 bases, with 19 bases lying between them. The V gene's germline CDR1 is SGHDT and CDR2 YYEEEE. The CDR3 length is 14 residues. CDR3 protein: CASNRLGGKGPQHF. CDR3 coding DNA: TGTGCCAGCAACAGACTGGGGGGGAAGGGGCCCCAGCATTTT.

This chain links TRBV6-2 or TRBV6-3 with TRBJ2-5, with 7 bases fitting TRBD1. The trim removed 8 bases at V and 6 bases at J, leaving 6 bases unmatched. From germline, CDR1 is MNHEY and CDR2 SVGEGT. The CDR3 loop spans 12 amino acids. DNA of the CDR3: TGTGCCAGCTCCCGGGACAGACAGACCCAGTACTTC. Translating gives CASSRDRQTQYF.

This clonotype has more than one count but fewer than ten. This chain uses TRBV9 with TRBJ2-1; D may match TRBD1 or TRBD2 (5 bases each). The CDR3 contains 15 residues. In germline, CDR1 is SGDLS, CDR2 YYNGEE. V was pared by 5 bases and J by 6 bases, with 18 bases between. In DNA form, the CDR3 reads TGTGCCAGCAGGACTGGGACCTCGGCTATCAATGAGCAGTTCTTC. Protein product: CASRTGTSAINEQFF.

This clonotype was seen more than once but under ten times. The chain joins TRBV7-9 to TRBJ1-4; D may be TRBD1 (6 bases). Trimming took off 0 bases at V and 7 bases at J, with 18 bases between the two ends. CDR1 is SEHNR and CDR2 is FQNEAQ in the germline V gene (reference sequence). The CDR3 runs to 17 residues. CDR3 sequence reads: CASSLAHVRGDSEKLFF. Written as DNA, the CDR3 is TGTGCCAGCAGCTTAGCGCATGTCAGGGGCGACAGTGAAAAACTGTTTTTT.

This clonotype has a handful of counts. A junction boundary mismatches the germline segment, possibly from a read error. The rearrangement joins TRBV27 to TRBJ2-7; D possibly matches TRBD1 or TRBD2 (7 bases each). The germline V gene has CDR1 MNHEY and CDR2 SMNVEV (reference sequence). This CDR3 spans 9 amino acids. CDR3 sequence: CASPRGDSF. The CDR3 region has the DNA TGTGCCAGCCCTCGGGGGGACAGCTTC.

In this sample, this clonotype turned up many times. V is TRBV7-2 and J is TRBJ2-5; maybe TRBD2 (7 bases). This CDR3 is 15 amino acids long. The ends were cut back, 3 bases at V and 4 bases at J, with 15 bases in the middle. Germline lookup yields CDR1 SGHTA and CDR2 FQGNSA. The CDR3 DNA is TGTGCCAGCAGCTTCGGGGGAGGGGGTTTAGAGACCCAGTACTTC. Translated, it gives CASSFGGGGLETQYF.